A selection of T cell receptor beta chains follows, all from one sample in a study of T cell responses to AZD1222 COVID-19 vaccine. The table came from immunoSEQ multiplex PCR; TCRdb's copy has only in-frame clones and leaves some out. The sample comprises roughly 150,000 clones, 90% of which are singletons, and 5% to 6.5% rests with the top ten. Sequenced material: peripheral blood, taken 28 days after the second AZD1222 dose. The receptor source for this set is an adult who received the AZD1222 COVID-19 vaccine. The CDR3 runs from the conserved cysteine through the conserved F or W. Fields, in order: CDR3 length, J gene, D gene, V gene, clone size, CDR3 protein, CDR3 DNA. A D gene is named only where the DNA matches it firmly. Not every row has a clone size; where given, it reads once, few, many or a size class.

16 TRBJ1-4 - TRBV6-5 - CASSYSGRADAEKLFF TGTGCCAGCAGTTACTCGGGACGGGCTGACGCTGAAAAACTGTTTTTT
16 TRBJ1-3 - TRBV27 once CASSLTYWSQGNTIYF TGTGCCAGCAGTTTAACTTATTGGTCGCAGGGAAACACCATATATTTT
15 TRBJ2-7 TRBD1 TRBV5-5 - CASRQVDRGPYEQYF TGTGCCAGCAGGCAAGTTGACAGGGGGCCCTACGAGCAGTACTTC
15 TRBJ1-5 - TRBV15 - CATSRDRGFGQPQHF TGTGCCACCAGCCGTGACCGGGGGTTCGGTCAGCCCCAGCATTTT
12 TRBJ2-7 - TRBV3-1/TRBV3-2 - CASSPTGYEQYF TGTGCCAGCAGCCCCACAGGCTACGAGCAGTACTTC
16 TRBJ2-3 - TRBV24-1 - CATSDSGRDYTDTQYF TGTGCCACCAGTGATTCTGGACGGGATTACACAGATACGCAGTATTTT
15 TRBJ1-2 - TRBV28 - CASRTTGFVGYGYTF TGTGCCAGCAGGACAACAGGGTTCGTGGGCTATGGCTACACCTTC
15 TRBJ1-5 - TRBV6-5 - CASRSGRGSNQPQHF TGTGCCAGCAGATCAGGGAGAGGTAGCAATCAGCCCCAGCATTTT
14 TRBJ1-3 - TRBV7-2 - CASSFQGSGNTIYF TGTGCCAGCAGCTTTCAGGGATCTGGAAACACCATATATTTT
11 TRBJ2-7 - TRBV24-1 - CATSATYEQYF TGTGCCACCAGTGCTACCTACGAGCAGTACTTC
13 TRBJ1-3 - TRBV28 - CASLRGSGNTIYF TGTGCCAGTTTACGGGGCTCTGGAAACACCATATATTTT
15 TRBJ2-1 - TRBV6-4 - CASRDPRSLNNEQFF TGTGCCAGCAGAGATCCTAGGTCTTTAAACAATGAGCAGTTCTTC
15 TRBJ2-3 TRBD1 TRBV7-2 - CASSFRQGGADTQYF TGTGCCAGCAGCTTCAGACAGGGTGGGGCAGATACGCAGTATTTT
13 TRBJ1-5 - TRBV30 - CAWSPSGDQPQHF TGTGCCTGGAGCCCGTCCGGAGATCAGCCCCAGCATTTT
14 TRBJ1-4 - TRBV30 - CALSGLLGSEKLFF TGTGCCTTAAGTGGGTTATTGGGGAGTGAAAAACTGTTTTTT
14 TRBJ1-1 - TRBV6-5 - CASSPRVGYGEAFF TGTGCCAGCAGTCCCAGGGTGGGGTACGGTGAAGCTTTCTTT
20 TRBJ2-5 TRBD2 TRBV5-4 - CASSLDIWTSGRASSETQYF TGTGCCAGCAGCTTGGACATTTGGACTAGCGGGAGGGCCTCGTCAGAGACCCAGTACTTC
15 TRBJ2-7 TRBD2 TRBV6-6 - CASSLTSGSSYEQYF TGTGCCAGCAGCCTGACTAGCGGGAGCTCCTACGAGCAGTACTTC
14 TRBJ1-3 - TRBV11-2 once CASLQTGSGNTIYF TGTGCCAGCTTGCAGACAGGCTCTGGAAACACCATATATTTT
16 TRBJ2-7 TRBD2 TRBV2 - CASSDLPGGMPHEQYF TGTGCCAGCAGTGATTTACCGGGAGGGATGCCGCACGAGCAGTACTTC
15 TRBJ1-2 TRBD1 TRBV6-5 - CASSYGGQSDYGYTF TGTGCCAGCAGTTACGGGGGACAGAGCGACTATGGCTACACCTTC
14 TRBJ1-3 - TRBV24-1 - CATRPAGEGNTIYF TGTGCCACCAGGCCCGCTGGTGAGGGAAACACCATATATTTT
16 TRBJ2-7 TRBD1 TRBV7-2 - CASSPRGDRGRYEQYF TGTGCCAGCAGCCCCCGAGGGGACAGGGGTCGCTACGAGCAGTACTTC
16 TRBJ2-1 TRBD2 TRBV5-4 - CASSLASGGPNNEQFF TGTGCCAGCAGCTTGGCTAGCGGGGGGCCCAACAATGAGCAGTTCTTC
15 TRBJ1-5 - TRBV7-2 - CASSPSWGINQPQHF TGTGCCAGCAGCCCCTCGTGGGGAATCAATCAGCCCCAGCATTTT
17 TRBJ1-4 - TRBV18 - CASSPGILTATNEKLFF TGTGCCAGCTCACCGGGGATTTTAACCGCAACTAATGAAAAACTGTTTTTT
16 TRBJ2-5 TRBD1 TRBV7-2 - CASSSRQGAGVETQYF TGTGCCAGCAGCTCACGACAGGGGGCAGGGGTGGAGACCCAGTACTTC
13 TRBJ1-5 - TRBV30 - CAWSAGRGQPQHF TGTGCCTGGAGTGCGGGGCGAGGGCAGCCCCAGCATTTT
15 TRBJ2-1 TRBD1 TRBV28 - CASSLDRGTYNEQFF TGTGCCAGCAGTTTAGACAGGGGGACCTACAATGAGCAGTTCTTC
13 TRBJ2-7 TRBD2 TRBV18 - CASSPREDYEQYF TGTGCCAGCTCACCTCGGGAGGACTACGAGCAGTACTTC
15 TRBJ2-7 TRBD2 TRBV10-3 - CAISEPGLAFGEQYF TGTGCCATCAGTGAGCCGGGACTAGCGTTTGGGGAGCAGTACTTC
15 TRBJ1-2 TRBD1 TRBV5-1 - CASSLGGTVHDGYTF TGCGCCAGCAGCTTGGGAGGGACAGTGCATGATGGCTACACCTTC
11 TRBJ2-1 - TRBV9 few CASGVGNEQFF TGTGCCAGTGGGGTGGGGAATGAGCAGTTCTTC
16 TRBJ1-4 TRBD1 TRBV18 - CASSRFRDRDNEKLFF TGTGCCAGCTCACGCTTCCGGGACAGGGATAATGAAAAACTGTTTTTT
14 TRBJ1-6 TRBD1 TRBV5-1 - CASTVGQRNSPLHF TGCGCCAGCACGGTGGGACAGCGTAATTCACCCCTCCACTTT